This T cell receptor (beta chain) was recovered during a study of blood T cell repertoires in COVID-19. Turning to the study itself: Specimens from acute and convalescent COVID-19 originated in the United States, Italy and Spain.

In the original workflow: For nucleated cells, counts were estimated from reference gene primer amplification. Here immunoSEQ multiplex PCR was the method, and the copy in TCRdb shows in-frame clones only, minus some. For V, J and clone size, that table is used; D and trimming come from the DNA. The sample carries around 300,000 clones, about nine tenths recorded once. Participants were aged about 18 to 89 years from 20 to 30 US areas. Donors were grouped by their self-reported clinical history. With 4 bases removed from V and 5 bases from J, the gap between germline ends came to 12 bases. This CDR3 spans 13 amino acids. Germline CDR1 is SGHNT and CDR2 is YENEEA.

The specimen was PBMCs or T cells enriched from blood (not recorded which). This chain connects TRBV11-3 to TRBJ2-7; unclear D gene. The receptor's source is an older woman who had recovered from COVID-19. The CDR3 region is CASSSRQVHEQYF. CDR3 coding DNA: TGTGCCAGCAGCTCTCGTCAGGTACACGAGCAGTACTTC.